Reported below is one T cell receptor (beta chain). The ends lost 5 bases at V and 6 bases at J; junction bases unmatched: 5. The CDR3 loop spans 14 amino acids. Germline V gene data show CDR1 as LNHDA and CDR2 as SQIVND (reference sequence). The data stem from a study of technical replicates of blood from a few donors. Repertoires were generated with immunoSEQ multiplex PCR, while TCRdb's copy carries only in-frame clones and drops some. Found here are about 84,000 clones, around 97% of them singletons; the top ten hold approximately 0.2%. The receptor was derived from a human donor in good health. This chain connects TRBV19 to TRBJ1-5, with 9 bases matching TRBD1. Sequenced input: T cells isolated from PBMCs. The CDR3 sequence is CASSSDRGVQPQHF. The CDR3 region has the DNA TGTGCCAGTAGTTCGGACAGGGGAGTTCAGCCCCAGCATTTT.